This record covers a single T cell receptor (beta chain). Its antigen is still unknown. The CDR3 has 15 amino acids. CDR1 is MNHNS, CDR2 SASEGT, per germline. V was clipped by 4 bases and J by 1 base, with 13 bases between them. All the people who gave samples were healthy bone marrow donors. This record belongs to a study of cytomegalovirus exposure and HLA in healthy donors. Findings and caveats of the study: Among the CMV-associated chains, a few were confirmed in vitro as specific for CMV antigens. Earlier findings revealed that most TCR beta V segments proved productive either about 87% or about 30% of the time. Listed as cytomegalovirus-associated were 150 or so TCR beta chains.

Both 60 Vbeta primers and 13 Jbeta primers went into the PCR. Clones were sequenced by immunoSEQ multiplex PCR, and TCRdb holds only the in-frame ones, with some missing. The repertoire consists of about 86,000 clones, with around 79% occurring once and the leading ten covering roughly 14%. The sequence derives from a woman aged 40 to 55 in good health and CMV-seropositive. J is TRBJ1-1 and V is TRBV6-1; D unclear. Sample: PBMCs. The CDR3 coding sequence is TGTGCCAGCAGTGCAGGTTGGCGCCGGAACACTGAAGCTTTCTTT. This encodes CASSAGWRRNTEAFF.